This T cell receptor beta chain was sequenced during a study of cytomegalovirus exposure and HLA in healthy donors. Study-wide findings and caveats: The authors enumerated over 150 TCR beta chains as linked to cytomegalovirus. TCR sequences were mostly rare, though some public TCRs occurred in many donors.

This clone was observed once. As yet, its antigen is unknown. The data were produced by immunoSEQ multiplex PCR, yet TCRdb's version contains in-frame clones alone and is incomplete. The data show 130,000 to 150,000 clones, around 89% seen once. Germline lookup yields CDR1 SNHLY and CDR2 FYNNEI. This CDR3 spans 13 amino acids. V lost 6 bases to trimming and J lost 1 base; unmatched junction nucleotides: 2. The rearrangement links TRBV2 to TRBJ1-1; 7 bases are shared with TRBD1. The receptor was isolated from a woman in her thirties in good health and CMV-seropositive. The specimen was PBMCs. The CDR3 region is CASRGTANTEAFF. CDR3 sequence (DNA): TGTGCCAGCAGAGGGACAGCGAACACTGAAGCTTTCTTT.